A selection of T cell receptor beta chains follows, all from one sample in a study of T cell changes during pregnancy in multiple sclerosis. The method was immunoSEQ multiplex PCR; TCRdb's version includes in-frame clones alone and lacks a portion of them. The data show some 30,000 clones, with approximately 91% seen just once and 8% held by the top ten. The starting material was CD8+ T cells from peripheral blood mononuclear cells, obtained before pregnancy. The receptor set was obtained from a female donor with multiple sclerosis, enrolled in a pregnancy study. The CDR3 runs from the conserved cysteine through the conserved F or W. Fields, in order: clone size, V gene, J gene, CDR3 protein. Clone size, where shown, is once, few, many, or a class for clones that have expanded.

-,TRBV5-1,TRBJ1-1,CASSPGQVNTEAFF
-,TRBV6-5,TRBJ2-5,CASSRGGGAIETQYF
once,TRBV19,TRBJ2-7,CASIGGGEQYF
-,TRBV28,TRBJ1-1,CASSLTMNTEAFF
-,TRBV6-1,TRBJ1-5,CASSETGYSNQPQHF
-,TRBV6-1,TRBJ2-3,CASSVSSGGFSDTQYF
-,TRBV5-1,TRBJ1-3,CASSLEGGESGNTIYF
-,TRBV5-1,TRBJ2-7,CASSLEVRGNYEQYF
-,TRBV19,TRBJ1-4,CASSILPGGGKLFF
-,TRBV15,TRBJ1-3,CATSRDRVDGNTIYF
-,TRBV19,TRBJ2-2,CASSIVEGATGELFF
many,TRBV28,TRBJ2-7,CASSLADSDEQYF